Sequencing of this T cell receptor beta chain was carried out in a study of radiotherapy plus CTLA-4 blockade in lung cancer. Study-wide background: Objective responses were documented in under 20% of patients, with disease control in about 29%.

As for this clone: The antigen remains undetermined.

Regarding the study as a whole: Once radiotherapy plus ipilimumab had been given, TCR clones derived from tumor expanded in blood. Strongest reported response predictors: early blood clone changes and post-radiation interferon-beta.

The CDR3 runs 11 residues. Germline V gene data show CDR1 as SGHTA and CDR2 as FQGTGA. V was clipped by 5 bases and J by 3 bases, with 5 bases between them. Only in-frame clones appear in the TCRdb table, and some are missing; sequencing was by immunoSEQ multiplex PCR. The top ten hold about 3% of the sample, which has 90,000 to 100,000 clones, 65% to 75% seen once. Chemo-refractory metastatic non-small-cell lung cancer patients were treated with focal radiation plus CTLA-4 blockade with ipilimumab. The rearrangement uses TRBV7-3 and TRBJ2-7, with no clear D. The sequence came from a human donor with non-small cell lung cancer who had a partial response to radiotherapy plus ipilimumab. Some clones in this sample may be carry-over from other donors' samples. This specimen was peripheral blood, taken from a patient treated with radiotherapy plus ipilimumab. CDR3 region: CASSESYEQYF. CDR3 bases: TGTGCCAGCAGCGAGAGCTACGAGCAGTACTTC.